Listed below are T cell receptor beta chains from one sample, sequenced in a study of blood T cell repertoires in COVID-19. TCRdb's copy holds only in-frame clones and misses some; the assay was immunoSEQ multiplex PCR. The table has about 150,000 clones, over 75% seen once; the top ten hold 13%. The sequencing input was peripheral blood. Receptor source: a man aged 55 to 70 with active or convalescent COVID-19. CDR3s leave out the opening cysteine and the closing phenylalanine or tryptophan. Size tells how often a clone was seen (once, few, many) or the class of an expanded clone, and some rows leave it out.

j_call cdr3_length v_call clone_size cdr3_aa
TRBJ2-2 14 TRBV6-4 NA ASSDYETENTGELF
TRBJ2-1 13 TRBV18 NA ASSPVAGTYNEQF
TRBJ1-4 13 TRBV28 NA ASRGWGTGREKLF
TRBJ1-1 8 TRBV30 NA AWSSPGAF
TRBJ2-7 10 TRBV2 once ASKGDTYEQY
TRBJ2-2 14 TRBV10-2 NA ASSESGDRNTGELF
TRBJ2-6 11 TRBV28 few ASSRQDANVLT
TRBJ2-1 13 TRBV7-2 NA ASSLLQVTHNEQF
TRBJ1-5 11 TRBV30 NA AWSEGAYQPQH
TRBJ2-3 9 TRBV29-1 NA SVEKGDTQY
TRBJ1-2 9 TRBV10-3 NA AIRLNYGYT
TRBJ2-2 13 TRBV11-2 NA ASSLEGGRTGELF
TRBJ1-5 12 TRBV9 few ASSPGQGGQPQH
TRBJ2-2 10 TRBV7-2 NA ASSPLNGELF
TRBJ1-2 10 TRBV28 NA ASREQVTGYT
TRBJ1-6 13 TRBV15 NA ATSSLGQPNSPLH
TRBJ1-1 12 TRBV29-1 few SVVGPAVNTEAF
TRBJ2-4 15 TRBV11-3 NA ASSLGGTSGSGNIQY
TRBJ1-2 19 TRBV29-1 NA SVGRDVGALRVGTKTGGYT
TRBJ2-3 14 TRBV27 NA ASRTLAGGTTDTQY
TRBJ1-2 11 TRBV30 NA AWHRQTRRGYT
TRBJ1-5 14 TRBV19 NA ASSILRGESNQPQH
TRBJ1-4 14 TRBV4-2 few ASSQGRGQFDEKLF
TRBJ1-5 14 TRBV19 few ASSVRGQGAGQPQH
TRBJ1-4 12 TRBV6-6 NA ASSKGAEDEKLF
TRBJ2-5 12 TRBV28 NA ASGLAGKRETQY
TRBJ1-1 13 TRBV4-2 NA ASSQDRSGNTEAF
TRBJ2-7 13 TRBV27 NA ASSLIAGGLYEQY
TRBJ1-1 16 TRBV11-2 once ASSLGVGTGGRRTEAF
TRBJ1-6 13 TRBV10-3 NA AIRPSGQDNSPLH
TRBJ1-4 12 TRBV29-1 NA SVGTGYEGEKLF
TRBJ2-1 13 TRBV5-1 NA ASSLAGSGRGEQF
TRBJ1-1 12 TRBV3-1/TRBV3-2 NA ASRGTGKNTEAF
TRBJ1-4 14 TRBV5-1 NA ASSLADSGKGRKLF
TRBJ2-3 13 TRBV20-1 NA SASTSTQGTDTQY
TRBJ2-5 12 TRBV10-3 NA AISGLAGGETQY
TRBJ2-5 13 TRBV4-1 NA ASSLETGGSETQY
TRBJ2-5 13 TRBV24-1 NA ATSGTQGAQETQY
TRBJ1-1 14 TRBV27 NA ASSLYTGGSGTEAF
TRBJ1-4 12 TRBV3-1/TRBV3-2 NA ASSQQGGNEKLF
TRBJ1-2 13 TRBV6-2/TRBV6-3 many ASSTGTGGKYGYT
TRBJ2-1 11 TRBV7-9 NA ASSGSSYNEQF
TRBJ2-4 15 TRBV5-5 NA ASSLKGLAGNLNIQY
TRBJ1-4 12 TRBV4-3 few ASSQGTGGEKLF
TRBJ2-1 13 TRBV19 NA ASSAGESSYNEQF
TRBJ2-7 12 TRBV11-3 NA ASSLLAGGGEQY
TRBJ1-5 12 TRBV5-1 NA ASSAGQGGQPQH
TRBJ2-2 12 TRBV3-1/TRBV3-2 few ASSGTANTGELF
TRBJ1-3 11 TRBV6-4 NA ASSKEEGNTIY
TRBJ2-5 9 TRBV10-3 NA AISDMETQY
TRBJ2-3 12 TRBV7-2 few ASSFLGRTDTQY
TRBJ2-7 12 TRBV4-3 NA ASSQTPGLDEQY
TRBJ1-4 11 TRBV19 NA ASSPTGGGKLF
TRBJ2-7 9 TRBV20-1 NA SARPSHEQY
TRBJ2-7 14 TRBV11-2 few ASSLASGRATYEQY
TRBJ1-3 14 TRBV11-2 few ASSSPGQGGGNTIY
TRBJ2-1 11 TRBV2 NA ASRGDLGTGRF